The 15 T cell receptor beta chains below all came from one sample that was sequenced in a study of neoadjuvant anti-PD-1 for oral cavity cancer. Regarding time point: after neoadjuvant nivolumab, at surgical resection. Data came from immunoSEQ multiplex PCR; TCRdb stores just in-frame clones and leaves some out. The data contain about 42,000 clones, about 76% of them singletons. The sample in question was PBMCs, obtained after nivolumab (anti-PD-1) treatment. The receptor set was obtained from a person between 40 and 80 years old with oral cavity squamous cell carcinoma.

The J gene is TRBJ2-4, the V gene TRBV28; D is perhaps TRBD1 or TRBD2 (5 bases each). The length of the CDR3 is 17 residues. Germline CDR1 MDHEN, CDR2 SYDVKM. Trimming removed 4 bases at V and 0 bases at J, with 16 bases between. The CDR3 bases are TGTGCCAGCAGTTATGCGACAGCAGGACTAGCCAAAAACATTCAGTACTTC. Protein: CASSYATAGLAKNIQYF.

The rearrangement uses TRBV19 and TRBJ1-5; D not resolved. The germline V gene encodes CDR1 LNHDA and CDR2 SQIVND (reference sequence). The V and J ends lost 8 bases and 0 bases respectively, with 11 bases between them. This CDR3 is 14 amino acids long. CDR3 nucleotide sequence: TGTGCCAGTGGAGAAGGATTTAGCAATCAGCCCCAGCATTTT. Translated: CASGEGFSNQPQHF. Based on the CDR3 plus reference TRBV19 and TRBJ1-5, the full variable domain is DGGITQSPKYLFRKEGQNVTLSCEQNLNHDAMYWYRQDPGQGLRLIYYSQIVNDFQKGDIAEGYSVSREKKESFPLTVTSAQKNPTAFYLCASGEGFSNQPQHFGDGTRLSIL.

The CDR3 coding sequence is TGTGCCAGTAGTCCTGGACTAGCGGTCGGGGCCCAGTACTTC. Its protein product is CASSPGLAVGAQYF. This chain connects TRBV19 to TRBJ2-5; 10 positions agree with TRBD2. In germline, CDR1 is LNHDA, CDR2 SQIVND (reference sequence). This CDR3 contains 14 residues. Unmatched junction bases numbered 9, after V lost 5 bases and J lost 9 bases. The variable domain in full, with the rest retrieved from reference TRBV19 and TRBJ2-5, is DGGITQSPKYLFRKEGQNVTLSCEQNLNHDAMYWYRQDPGQGLRLIYYSQIVNDFQKGDIAEGYSVSREKKESFPLTVTSAQKNPTAFYLCASSPGLAVGAQYFGPGTRLLVL.

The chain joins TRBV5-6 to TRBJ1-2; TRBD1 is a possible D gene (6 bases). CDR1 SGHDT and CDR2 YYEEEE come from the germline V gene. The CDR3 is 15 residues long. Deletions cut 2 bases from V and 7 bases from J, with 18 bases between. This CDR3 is CASSFQGRTGFGYTF. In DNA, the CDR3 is TGTGCCAGCAGCTTCCAGGGGAGAACGGGATTTGGCTACACCTTC.

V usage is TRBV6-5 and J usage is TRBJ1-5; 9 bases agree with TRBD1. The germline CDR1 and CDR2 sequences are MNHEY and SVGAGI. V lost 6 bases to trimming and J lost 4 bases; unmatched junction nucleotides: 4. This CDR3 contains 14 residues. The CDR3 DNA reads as TGTGCCAGCAGGGGGACAGGGCAGAATCAGCCCCAGCATTTT. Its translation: CASRGTGQNQPQHF.

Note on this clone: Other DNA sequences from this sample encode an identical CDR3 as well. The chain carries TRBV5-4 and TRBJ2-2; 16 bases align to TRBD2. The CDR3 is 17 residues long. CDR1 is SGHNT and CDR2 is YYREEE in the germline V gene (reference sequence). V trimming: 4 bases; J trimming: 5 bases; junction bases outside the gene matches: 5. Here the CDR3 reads CASSPGLAGGRTGELFF. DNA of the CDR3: TGTGCCAGCAGCCCGGGACTAGCGGGGGGGAGGACCGGGGAGCTGTTTTTT.

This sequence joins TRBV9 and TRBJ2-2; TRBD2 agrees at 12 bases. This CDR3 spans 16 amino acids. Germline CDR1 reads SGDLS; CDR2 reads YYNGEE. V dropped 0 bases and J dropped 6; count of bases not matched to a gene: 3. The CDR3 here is CASSVDPSGRAGELFF. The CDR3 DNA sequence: TGTGCCAGCAGCGTAGATCCTAGCGGGAGGGCCGGGGAGCTGTTTTTT.

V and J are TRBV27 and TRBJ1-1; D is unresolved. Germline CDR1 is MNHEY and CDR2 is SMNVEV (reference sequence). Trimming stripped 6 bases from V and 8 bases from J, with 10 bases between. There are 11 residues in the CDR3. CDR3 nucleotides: TGTGCCAGCAGGTCTCGGGGAGAAGCTTTCTTT. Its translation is CASRSRGEAFF.

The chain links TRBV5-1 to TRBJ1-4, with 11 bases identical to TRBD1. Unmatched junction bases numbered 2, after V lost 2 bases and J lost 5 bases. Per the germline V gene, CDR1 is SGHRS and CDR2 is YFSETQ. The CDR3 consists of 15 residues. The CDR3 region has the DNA TGCGCCAGCAGCTTTGGGACAGGGGGAAATGAAAAACTGTTTTTT. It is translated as CASSFGTGGNEKLFF.

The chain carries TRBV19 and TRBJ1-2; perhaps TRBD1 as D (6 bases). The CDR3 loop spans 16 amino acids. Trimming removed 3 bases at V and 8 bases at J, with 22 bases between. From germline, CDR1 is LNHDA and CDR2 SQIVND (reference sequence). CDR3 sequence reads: CASSMNFRGGHQGYTF. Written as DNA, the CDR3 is TGTGCCAGTAGTATGAATTTTAGAGGGGGGCATCAGGGCTACACCTTC.

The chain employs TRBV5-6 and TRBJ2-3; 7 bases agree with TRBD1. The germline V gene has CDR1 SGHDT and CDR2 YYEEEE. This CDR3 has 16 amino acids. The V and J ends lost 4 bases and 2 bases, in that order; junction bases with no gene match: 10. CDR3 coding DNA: TGTGCCAGCAGCAAGAAAACAGGGGCTTCCACAGATACGCAGTATTTT. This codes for CASSKKTGASTDTQYF.

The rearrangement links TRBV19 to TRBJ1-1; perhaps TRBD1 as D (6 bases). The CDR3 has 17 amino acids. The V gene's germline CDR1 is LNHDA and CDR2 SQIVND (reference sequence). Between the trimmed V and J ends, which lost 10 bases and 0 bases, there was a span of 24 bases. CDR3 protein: CATRQGPLGPMNTEAFF. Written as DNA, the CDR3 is TGTGCCACTAGGCAGGGGCCGCTGGGACCAATGAACACTGAAGCTTTCTTT.

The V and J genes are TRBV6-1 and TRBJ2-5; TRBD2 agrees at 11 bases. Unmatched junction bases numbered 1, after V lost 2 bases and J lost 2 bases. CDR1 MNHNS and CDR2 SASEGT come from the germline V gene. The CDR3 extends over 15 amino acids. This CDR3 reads CASSELAGGQETQYF. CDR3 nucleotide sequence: TGTGCCAGCAGTGAACTAGCGGGAGGACAAGAGACCCAGTACTTC.

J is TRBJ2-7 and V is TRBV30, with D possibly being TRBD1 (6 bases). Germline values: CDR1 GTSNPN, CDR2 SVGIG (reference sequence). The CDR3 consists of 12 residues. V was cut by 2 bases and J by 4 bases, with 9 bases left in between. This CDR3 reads CAWSSQGYEQYF. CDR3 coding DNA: TGTGCCTGGAGTTCACAGGGTTACGAGCAGTACTTC.

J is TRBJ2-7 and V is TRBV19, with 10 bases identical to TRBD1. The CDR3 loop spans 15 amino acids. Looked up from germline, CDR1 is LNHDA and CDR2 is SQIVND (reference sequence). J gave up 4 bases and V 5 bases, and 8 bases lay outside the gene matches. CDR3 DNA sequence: TGTGCCAGTAGTCCCGGGACAGGGGCGCCTTACGAGCAGTACTTC. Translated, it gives CASSPGTGAPYEQYF. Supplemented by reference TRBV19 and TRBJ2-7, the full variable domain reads DGGITQSPKYLFRKEGQNVTLSCEQNLNHDAMYWYRQDPGQGLRLIYYSQIVNDFQKGDIAEGYSVSREKKESFPLTVTSAQKNPTAFYLCASSPGTGAPYEQYFGPGTRLTVT.